This T cell receptor beta chain was sequenced for a study of regulatory T cells in long-lasting Graves disease. Study overall: The study counted Graves' disease as persistent given over 5 years of antithyroid drugs and positive TSH receptor antibodies. Broader study findings: Having only a small sample size may have limited accuracy. Shared public clonotypes totalled over 2,500 in persistent patients, compared with roughly 970 in new patients.

Germline CDR1 SQVTM, CDR2 ANQGSEA. CDR3 length: 13 amino acids. With V trimmed by 7 bases and J by 5 bases, 8 bases remained unmatched. Time point: persistent/refractory GD, antithyroid drugs over 5 years with positive TRAb. Generation of the TCR library employed RNA extracted from PBMCs. Graves' disease diagnosis followed American Thyroid Association guidelines. Turning to this clonotype: The antigen is unknown.

Building of the TCR beta libraries involved iRepertoire HTBI primers and Arm-PCR of CDR3 regions. TCRdb re-called the multiplex PCR reads through MiXCR, storing one row per CDR3 protein. The sample records a few hundred thousand distinct CDR3 sequences, 22% being singletons. V and J are TRBV29-1 and TRBJ1-5, with TRBD1 matching 7 bases. The sequences come from peripheral blood mononuclear cells (PBMCs), collected when the disease was refractory, from a patient treated with antithyroid drugs. The sequence was obtained from a female donor with Graves disease. CDR3 protein: CSASTGVDQPQHF. In DNA, the CDR3 is TGCAGCGCCTCAACAGGGGTCGATCAGCCCCAGCATTTT.